The clone carrying this T cell receptor beta chain was recorded many times. The antigen remains unidentified. Trimming took off 3 bases at V and 3 bases at J, with 13 bases between the two ends. CDR3 size: 14 residues. CDR1 and CDR2 (germline): SGHDT, YYEEEE. These data belong to a study of CD8 T cells in ankylosing spondylitis. Construction of TCR beta libraries was performed using quantitative 5'-RACE with molecular barcodes. TCRdb reprocessed the 5' RACE reads with MiXCR, giving one entry per CDR3 protein. The repertoire holds roughly 370,000 distinct CDR3 sequences, with approximately 20% as singletons. Regarding the study as a whole: A motif in TCR beta, a set of roughly 8 highly homologous variants, appeared characteristic of ankylosing spondylitis blood. Within peripheral blood, clones linked to disease were CD8+ and relatively rare.

The chain carries TRBV5-6 and TRBJ2-7; the D gene could be TRBD1 or TRBD2 (5 bases each). The sample was blood, either unsorted or a sorted T cell fraction (not recorded which). This receptor was obtained from a male donor with ankylosing spondylitis. The CDR3 sequence is CASSWPGPNYEQYF. The CDR3 DNA sequence: TGTGCCAGCAGCTGGCCGGGACCTAACTACGAGCAGTACTTC.